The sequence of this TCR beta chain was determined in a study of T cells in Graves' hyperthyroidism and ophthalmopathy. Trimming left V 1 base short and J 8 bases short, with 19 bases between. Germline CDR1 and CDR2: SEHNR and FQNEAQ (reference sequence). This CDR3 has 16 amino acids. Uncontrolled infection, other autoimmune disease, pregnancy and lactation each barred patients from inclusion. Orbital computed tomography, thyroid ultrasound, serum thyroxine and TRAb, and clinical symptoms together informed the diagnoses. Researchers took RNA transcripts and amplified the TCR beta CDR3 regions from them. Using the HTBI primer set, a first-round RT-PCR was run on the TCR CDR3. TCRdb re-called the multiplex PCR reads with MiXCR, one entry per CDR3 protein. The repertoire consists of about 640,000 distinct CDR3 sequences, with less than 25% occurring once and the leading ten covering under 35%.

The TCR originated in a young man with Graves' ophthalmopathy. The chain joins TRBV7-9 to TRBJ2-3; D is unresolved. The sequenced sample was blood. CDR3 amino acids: CASSLGLVPSSSTQYF. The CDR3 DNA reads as TGTGCCAGCAGCTTAGGCCTCGTACCCAGTTCCAGTACGCAGTATTTT.